These 7 T cell receptor beta chains were all obtained from the same sample, sequenced in a study of blood T cell repertoires in COVID-19. The repertoire was sequenced with immunoSEQ multiplex PCR; TCRdb's copy has only in-frame clones and lacks some. Of under 200,000 clones listed, roughly 90% are singletons. Sequenced material: peripheral blood. The receptors come from a man in his fifties with acute or convalescent COVID-19.

V and J are TRBV11-2 and TRBJ2-4; 7 bases agree with TRBD1. The germline V gene has CDR1 SGHAT and CDR2 FQNNGV. There are 13 residues in the CDR3. V shed 2 bases, J shed 12 bases, and the junction held 7 bases outside the gene matches. CDR3 amino acids: CASSLMGQTAQYF. CDR3 in DNA: TGTGCCAGCAGCTTAATGGGACAGACTGCTCAGTACTTC.

The chain combines TRBV5-8 with TRBJ2-7; 13 bases map to TRBD2. This CDR3 contains 16 residues. The J segment lost 4 bases and the V segment lost 1 base, leaving 5 bases of the junction unmatched. Germline values: CDR1 SGHTS, CDR2 YDEGEE. DNA of the CDR3: TGTGCCAGCAGCTTGAGGACTAGCGGGAGCCTTTACGAGCAGTACTTC. It translates to CASSLRTSGSLYEQYF.

This clone showed up just once. The chain combines TRBV18 with TRBJ1-6; D is unclear. Trimming removed 6 bases from V and 4 bases from J, with 13 bases in between. The CDR3 has 15 residues. Germline values: CDR1 KGHSH, CDR2 LQKENI. The CDR3 sequence is CASSLTEEYNSPLHF. The CDR3 bases are TGTGCCAGCTCTCTGACTGAAGAATATAATTCACCCCTCCACTTT.

The chain couples TRBV15 to TRBJ2-5, with D possibly being TRBD2 (6 bases). Germline-derived CDR1 and CDR2 are LNHNV and YYDKDF (reference sequence). V lost 0 bases and J lost 3, with 11 bases in between. The CDR3 covers 15 residues. This CDR3 reads CATSRDLAVKETQYF. CDR3 in DNA: TGTGCCACCAGCAGAGATTTAGCGGTAAAAGAGACCCAGTACTTC.

This chain connects TRBV10-3 to TRBJ1-6; 7 nucleotides agree with TRBD1. The CDR3 contains 17 residues. Germline loops: CDR1 ENHRY, CDR2 SYGVKD. With V trimmed by 2 bases and J by 7 bases, 11 bases remained unmatched. CDR3 DNA sequence: TGTGCCATCAGTGAGCGGTCCGGACAGGTTGGGAATTCACCCCTCCACTTT. It is translated as CAISERSGQVGNSPLHF.

This chain uses TRBV7-9 with TRBJ2-1; 12 bases map to TRBD1. This CDR3 has 18 amino acids. The junction had 13 bases not matched to a gene; V was cut back by 5 bases and J by 5 bases. The V gene's germline CDR1 is SEHNR and CDR2 FQNEAQ (reference sequence). CDR3 DNA: TGTGCCAGCAGCCCGTTTACCGGGACAGGGGGCGCAGACAATGAGCAGTTCTTC. It specifies CASSPFTGTGGADNEQFF.

The J gene is TRBJ2-5, the V gene TRBV3-1 (or the pseudogene TRBV3-2); maybe TRBD1 (6 bases). CDR3 length equals 13 residues. The V gene's germline CDR1 is LGHDT and CDR2 YNNKEL (reference sequence). V was clipped by 6 bases and J by 5 bases, with 13 bases between them. CDR3 coding DNA: TGTGCCAGCAGACTGGGACAAATGGAGACCCAGTACTTC. Its protein product is CASRLGQMETQYF.